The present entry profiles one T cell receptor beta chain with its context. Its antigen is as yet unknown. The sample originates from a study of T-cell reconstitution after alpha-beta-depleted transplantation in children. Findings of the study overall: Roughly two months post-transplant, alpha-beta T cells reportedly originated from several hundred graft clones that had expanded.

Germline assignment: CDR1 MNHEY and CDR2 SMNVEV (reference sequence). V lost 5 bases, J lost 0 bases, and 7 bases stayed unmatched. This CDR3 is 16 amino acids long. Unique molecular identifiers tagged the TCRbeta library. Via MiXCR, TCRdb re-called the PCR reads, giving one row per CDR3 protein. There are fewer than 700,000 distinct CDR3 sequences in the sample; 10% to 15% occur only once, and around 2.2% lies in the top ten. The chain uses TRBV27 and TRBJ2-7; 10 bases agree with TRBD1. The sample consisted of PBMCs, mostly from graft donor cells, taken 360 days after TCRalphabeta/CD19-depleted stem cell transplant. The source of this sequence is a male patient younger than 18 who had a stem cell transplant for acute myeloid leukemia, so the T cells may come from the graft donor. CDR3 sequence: CASSTRQGAISYEQYF. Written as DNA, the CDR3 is TGTGCCAGCAGTACGCGACAGGGGGCAATCTCCTACGAGCAGTACTTC.